One T cell receptor beta chain is described in this entry. Germline V CDR1 and CDR2: DFQATT, SNEGSKA (reference sequence). The V and J ends lost 7 bases and 8 bases, in that order; junction bases with no gene match: 7. The CDR3 loop spans 11 amino acids. The data belong to a study of blood T cell repertoires in COVID-19. The study recruited people aged roughly 18 to 95 years across around 23 US areas. Sequencing was performed with immunoSEQ multiplex PCR; in TCRdb, only in-frame clones are kept and a portion is missing. The repertoire holds around 140,000 clones, 70% to 90% seen once, with roughly 3.9% in the top ten.

This chain links TRBV20-1 with TRBJ1-2, with 7 bases lining up with TRBD1. The sequence was obtained from a man aged 50 or older who had recovered from COVID-19. Input material: PBMCs or T cells enriched from blood (not recorded which). CDR3 sequence: CSEEQGPGYTF. CDR3 in DNA: TGCAGTGAAGAACAGGGGCCGGGCTACACCTTC.